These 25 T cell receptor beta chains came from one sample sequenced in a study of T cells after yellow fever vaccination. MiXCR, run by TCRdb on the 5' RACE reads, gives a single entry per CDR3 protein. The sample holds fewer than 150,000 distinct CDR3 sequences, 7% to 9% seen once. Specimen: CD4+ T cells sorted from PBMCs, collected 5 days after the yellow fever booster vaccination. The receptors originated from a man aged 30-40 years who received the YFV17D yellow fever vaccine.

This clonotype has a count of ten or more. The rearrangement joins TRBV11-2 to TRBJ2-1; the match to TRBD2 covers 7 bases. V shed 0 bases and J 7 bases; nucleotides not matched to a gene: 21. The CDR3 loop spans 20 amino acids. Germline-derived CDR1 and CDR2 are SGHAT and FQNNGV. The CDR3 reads CASSLEGPYSRGRASNEQFF. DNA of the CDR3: TGTGCCAGCAGCTTAGAGGGGCCTTATAGCAGAGGGAGGGCCTCGAATGAGCAGTTCTTC.

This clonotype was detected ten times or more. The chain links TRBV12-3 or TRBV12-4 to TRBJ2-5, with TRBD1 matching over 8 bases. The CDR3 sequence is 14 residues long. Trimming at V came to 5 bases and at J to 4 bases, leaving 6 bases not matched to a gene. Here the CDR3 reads CASSIRGLSETQYF. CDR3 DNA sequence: TGTGCCAGCAGTATCAGGGGGCTCTCAGAGACCCAGTACTTC.

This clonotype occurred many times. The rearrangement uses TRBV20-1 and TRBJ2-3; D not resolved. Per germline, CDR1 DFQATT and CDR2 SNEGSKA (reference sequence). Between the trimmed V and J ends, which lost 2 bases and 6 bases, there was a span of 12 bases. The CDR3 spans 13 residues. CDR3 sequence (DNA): TGCAGTGCTAGACCCCGCCCAGCGGATACGCAGTATTTT. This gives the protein CSARPRPADTQYF.

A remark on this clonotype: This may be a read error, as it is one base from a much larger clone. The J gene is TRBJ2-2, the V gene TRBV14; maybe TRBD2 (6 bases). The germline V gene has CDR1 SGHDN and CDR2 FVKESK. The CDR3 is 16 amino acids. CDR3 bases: TGTGACAGCAGCCGCTTCGGAGCGGGTAGAACCGGGGAGCTGTTTTTT. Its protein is CDSSRFGAGRTGELFF.

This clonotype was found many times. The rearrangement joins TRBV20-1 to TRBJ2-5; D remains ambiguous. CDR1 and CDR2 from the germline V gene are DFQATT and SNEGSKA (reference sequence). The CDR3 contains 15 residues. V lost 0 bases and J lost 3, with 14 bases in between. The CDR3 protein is CSARDSTVRKETQYF. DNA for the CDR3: TGCAGTGCTAGAGATAGCACCGTTCGCAAAGAGACCCAGTACTTC.

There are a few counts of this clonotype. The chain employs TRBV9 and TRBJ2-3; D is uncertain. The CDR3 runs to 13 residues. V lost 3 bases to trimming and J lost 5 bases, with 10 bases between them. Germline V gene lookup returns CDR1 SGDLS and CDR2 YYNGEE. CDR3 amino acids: CASSASQLDTQYF. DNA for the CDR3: TGTGCCAGCAGCGCTTCTCAGCTAGATACGCAGTATTTT.

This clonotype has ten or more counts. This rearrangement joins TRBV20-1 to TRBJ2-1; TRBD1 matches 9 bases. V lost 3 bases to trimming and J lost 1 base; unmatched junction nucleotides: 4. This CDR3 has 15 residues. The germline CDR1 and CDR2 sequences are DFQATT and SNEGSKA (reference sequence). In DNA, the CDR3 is TGCAGTGCTAGGGCCGGGACAGGGTCCTACAATGAGCAGTTCTTC. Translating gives CSARAGTGSYNEQFF.

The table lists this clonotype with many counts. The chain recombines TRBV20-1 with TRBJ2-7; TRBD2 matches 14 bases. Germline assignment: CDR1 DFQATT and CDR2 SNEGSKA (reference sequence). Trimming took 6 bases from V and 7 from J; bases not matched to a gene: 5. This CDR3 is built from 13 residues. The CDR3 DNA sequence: TGCAGTGCCAGACTAGCGGGAGGGCAGGAGCAGTACTTC. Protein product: CSARLAGGQEQYF.

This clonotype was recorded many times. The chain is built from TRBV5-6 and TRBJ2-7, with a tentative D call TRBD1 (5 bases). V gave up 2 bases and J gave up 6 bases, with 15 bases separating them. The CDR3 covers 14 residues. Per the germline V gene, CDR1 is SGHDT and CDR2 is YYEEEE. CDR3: CASSLGVRDGEQYF. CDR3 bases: TGTGCCAGCAGCTTAGGAGTCAGGGATGGCGAGCAGTACTTC.

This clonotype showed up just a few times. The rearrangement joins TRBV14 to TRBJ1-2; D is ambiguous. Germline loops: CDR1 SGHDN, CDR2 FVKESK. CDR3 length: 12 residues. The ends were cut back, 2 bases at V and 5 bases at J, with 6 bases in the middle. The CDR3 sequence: CASSQNRYGYTF. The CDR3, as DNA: TGTGCCAGCAGCCAAAACCGTTATGGCTACACCTTC.

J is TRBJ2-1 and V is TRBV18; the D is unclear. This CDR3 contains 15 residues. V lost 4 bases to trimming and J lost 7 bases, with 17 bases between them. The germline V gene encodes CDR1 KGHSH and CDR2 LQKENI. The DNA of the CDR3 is TGTGCCAGCTCACATTCTAGTTCTAGTCTAAATGAGCAGTTCTTC. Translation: CASSHSSSSLNEQFF.

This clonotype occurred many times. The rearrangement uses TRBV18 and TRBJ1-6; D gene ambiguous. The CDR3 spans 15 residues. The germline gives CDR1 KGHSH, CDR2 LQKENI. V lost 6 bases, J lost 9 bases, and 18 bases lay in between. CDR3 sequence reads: CASSMQEGRRSPLHF. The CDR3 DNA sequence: TGTGCCAGCTCGATGCAGGAGGGTCGGCGTTCACCCCTCCACTTT.

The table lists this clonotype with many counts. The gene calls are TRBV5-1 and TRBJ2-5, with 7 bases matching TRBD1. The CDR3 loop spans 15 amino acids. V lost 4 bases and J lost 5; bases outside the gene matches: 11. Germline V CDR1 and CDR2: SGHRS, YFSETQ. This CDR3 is CASSGTTGPGETQYF. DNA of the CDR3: TGCGCCAGCAGCGGGACGACAGGGCCTGGGGAGACCCAGTACTTC.

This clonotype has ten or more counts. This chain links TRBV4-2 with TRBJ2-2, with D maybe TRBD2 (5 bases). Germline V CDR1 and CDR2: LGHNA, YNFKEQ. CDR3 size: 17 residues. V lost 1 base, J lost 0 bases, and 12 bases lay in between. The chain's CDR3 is CASSQVDGVSNTGELFF. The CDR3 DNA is TGTGCCAGCAGCCAAGTCGACGGGGTATCGAACACCGGGGAGCTGTTTTTT.

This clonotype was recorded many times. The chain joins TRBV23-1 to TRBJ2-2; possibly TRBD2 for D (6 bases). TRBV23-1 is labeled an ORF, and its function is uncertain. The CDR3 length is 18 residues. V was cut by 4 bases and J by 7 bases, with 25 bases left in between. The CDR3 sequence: CASSLQSGEKGVDGELFF. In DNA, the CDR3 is TGCGCCAGCAGTCTACAGTCGGGGGAGAAGGGAGTGGACGGGGAGCTGTTTTTT.

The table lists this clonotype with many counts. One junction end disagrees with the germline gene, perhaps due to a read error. DNA of the CDR3: TGTGCCAGCAATTTAGGAAGCAATCAGCCCCAGCATTTT. Translation gives CASNLGSNQPQHF. The chain recombines TRBV28 with TRBJ1-5; D remains unclear. The germline CDR1 and CDR2 sequences are MDHEN and SYDVKM. This CDR3 contains 13 residues.

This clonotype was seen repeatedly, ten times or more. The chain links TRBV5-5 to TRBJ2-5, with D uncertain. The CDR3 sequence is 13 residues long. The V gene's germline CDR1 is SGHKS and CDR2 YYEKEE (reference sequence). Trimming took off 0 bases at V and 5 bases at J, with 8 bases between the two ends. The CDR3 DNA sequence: TGTGCCAGCAGCTTGGGTCAGGTCGAGACCCAGTACTTC. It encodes CASSLGQVETQYF.

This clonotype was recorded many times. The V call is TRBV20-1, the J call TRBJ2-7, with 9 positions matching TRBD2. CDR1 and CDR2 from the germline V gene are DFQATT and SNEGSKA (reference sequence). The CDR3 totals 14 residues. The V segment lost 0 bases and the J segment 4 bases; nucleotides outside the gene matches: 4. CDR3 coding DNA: TGCAGTGCTAGAGACGCGGGAGGGTGGTACGAGCAGTACTTC. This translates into CSARDAGGWYEQYF.

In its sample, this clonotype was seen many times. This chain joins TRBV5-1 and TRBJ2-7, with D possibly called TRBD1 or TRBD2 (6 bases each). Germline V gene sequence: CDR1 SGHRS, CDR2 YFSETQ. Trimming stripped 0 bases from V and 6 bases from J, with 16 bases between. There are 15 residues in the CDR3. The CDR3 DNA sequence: TGCGCCAGCAGCTTGGCGGGGGACGGGGGCTCCGAGCAGTACTTC. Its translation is CASSLAGDGGSEQYF.

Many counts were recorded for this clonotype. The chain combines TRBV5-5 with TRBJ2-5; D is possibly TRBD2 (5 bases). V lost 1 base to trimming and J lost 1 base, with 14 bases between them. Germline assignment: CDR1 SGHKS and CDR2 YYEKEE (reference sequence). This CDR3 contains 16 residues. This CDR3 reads CASSLSGSAIQETQYF. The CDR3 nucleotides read TGTGCCAGCAGCTTGAGCGGCAGCGCCATCCAAGAGACCCAGTACTTC.

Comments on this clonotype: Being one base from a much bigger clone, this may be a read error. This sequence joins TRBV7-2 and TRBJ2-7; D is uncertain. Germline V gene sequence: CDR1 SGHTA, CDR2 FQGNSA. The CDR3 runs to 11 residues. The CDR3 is CTSSASFEQYF. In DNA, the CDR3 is TGTACCAGCAGCGCATCCTTCGAGCAGTACTTC.

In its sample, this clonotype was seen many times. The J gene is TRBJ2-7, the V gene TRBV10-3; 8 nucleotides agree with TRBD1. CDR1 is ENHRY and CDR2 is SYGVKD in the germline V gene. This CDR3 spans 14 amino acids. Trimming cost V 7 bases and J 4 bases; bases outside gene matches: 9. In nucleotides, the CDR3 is TGTGCCATCAAATCCGGACAGGGAATATACGAGCAGTACTTC. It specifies CAIKSGQGIYEQYF.

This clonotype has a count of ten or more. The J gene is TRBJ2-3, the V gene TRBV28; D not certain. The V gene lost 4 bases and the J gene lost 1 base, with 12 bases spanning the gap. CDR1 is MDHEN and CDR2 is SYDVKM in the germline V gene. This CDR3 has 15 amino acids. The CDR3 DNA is TGTGCCAGCAGTTCGAAGACCGGAGGCACAGATACGCAGTATTTT. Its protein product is CASSSKTGGTDTQYF. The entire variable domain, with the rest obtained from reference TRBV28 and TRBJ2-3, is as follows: DVKVTQSSRYLVKRTGEKVFLECVQDMDHENMFWYRQDPGLGLRLIYFSYDVKMKEKGDIPEGYSVSREKKERFSLILESASTNQTSMYLCASSSKTGGTDTQYFGPGTRLTVL.

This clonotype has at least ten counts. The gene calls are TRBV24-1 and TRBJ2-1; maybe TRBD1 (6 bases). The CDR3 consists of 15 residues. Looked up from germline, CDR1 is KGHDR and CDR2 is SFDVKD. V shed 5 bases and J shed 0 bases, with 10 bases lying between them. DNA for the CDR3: TGTGCCACCAGTGCCCAGGGGAGCTCCTACAATGAGCAGTTCTTC. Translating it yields CATSAQGSSYNEQFF.

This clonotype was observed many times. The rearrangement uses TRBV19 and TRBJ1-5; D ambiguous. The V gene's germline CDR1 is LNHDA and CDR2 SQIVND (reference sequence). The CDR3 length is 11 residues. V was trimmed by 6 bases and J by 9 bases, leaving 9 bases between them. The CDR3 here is CASRLGGPQHF. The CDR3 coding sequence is TGTGCCAGTAGGTTGGGAGGGCCCCAGCATTTT. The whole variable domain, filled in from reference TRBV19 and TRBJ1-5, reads DGGITQSPKYLFRKEGQNVTLSCEQNLNHDAMYWYRQDPGQGLRLIYYSQIVNDFQKGDIAEGYSVSREKKESFPLTVTSAQKNPTAFYLCASRLGGPQHFGDGTRLSIL.